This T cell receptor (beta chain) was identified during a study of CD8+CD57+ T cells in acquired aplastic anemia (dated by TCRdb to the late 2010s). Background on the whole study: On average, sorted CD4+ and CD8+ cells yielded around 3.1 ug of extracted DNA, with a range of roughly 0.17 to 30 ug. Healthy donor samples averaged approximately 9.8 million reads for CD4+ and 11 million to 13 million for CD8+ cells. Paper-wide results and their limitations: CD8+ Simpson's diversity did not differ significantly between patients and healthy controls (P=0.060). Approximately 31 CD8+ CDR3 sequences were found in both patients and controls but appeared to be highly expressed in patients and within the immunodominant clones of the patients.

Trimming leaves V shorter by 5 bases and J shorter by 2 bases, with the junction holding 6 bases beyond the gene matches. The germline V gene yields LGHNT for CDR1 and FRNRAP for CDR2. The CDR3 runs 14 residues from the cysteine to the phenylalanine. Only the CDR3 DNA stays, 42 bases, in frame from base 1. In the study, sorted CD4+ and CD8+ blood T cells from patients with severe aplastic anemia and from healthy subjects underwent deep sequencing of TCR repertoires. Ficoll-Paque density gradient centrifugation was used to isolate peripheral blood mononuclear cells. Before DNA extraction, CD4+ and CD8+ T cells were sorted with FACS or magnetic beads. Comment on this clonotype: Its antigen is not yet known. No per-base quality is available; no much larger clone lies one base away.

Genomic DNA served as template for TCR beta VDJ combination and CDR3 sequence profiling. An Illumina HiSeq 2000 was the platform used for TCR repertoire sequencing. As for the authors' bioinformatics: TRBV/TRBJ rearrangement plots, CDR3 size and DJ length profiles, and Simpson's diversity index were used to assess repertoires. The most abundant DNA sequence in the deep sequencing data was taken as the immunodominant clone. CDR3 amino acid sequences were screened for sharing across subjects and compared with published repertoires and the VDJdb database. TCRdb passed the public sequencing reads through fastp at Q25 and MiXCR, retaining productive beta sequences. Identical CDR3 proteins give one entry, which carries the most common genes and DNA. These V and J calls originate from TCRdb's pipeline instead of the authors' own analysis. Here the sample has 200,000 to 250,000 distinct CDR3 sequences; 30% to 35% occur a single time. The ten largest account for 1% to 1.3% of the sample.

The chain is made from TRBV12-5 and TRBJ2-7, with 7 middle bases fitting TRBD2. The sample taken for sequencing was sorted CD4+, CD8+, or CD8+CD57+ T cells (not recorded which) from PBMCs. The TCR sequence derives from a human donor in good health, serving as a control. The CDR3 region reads CASGKQRGTYEQYF. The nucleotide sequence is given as TGTGCTAGTGGTAAGCAGCGGGGTACCTACGAGCAGTACTTC. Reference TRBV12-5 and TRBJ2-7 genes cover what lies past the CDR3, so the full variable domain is DARVTQTPRHKVTEMGQEVTMRCQPILGHNTVFWYRQTMMQGLELLAYFRNRAPLDDSGMPKDRFSAEMPDATLATLKIQPSEPRDSAVYFCASGKQRGTYEQYFGPGTRLTVT.